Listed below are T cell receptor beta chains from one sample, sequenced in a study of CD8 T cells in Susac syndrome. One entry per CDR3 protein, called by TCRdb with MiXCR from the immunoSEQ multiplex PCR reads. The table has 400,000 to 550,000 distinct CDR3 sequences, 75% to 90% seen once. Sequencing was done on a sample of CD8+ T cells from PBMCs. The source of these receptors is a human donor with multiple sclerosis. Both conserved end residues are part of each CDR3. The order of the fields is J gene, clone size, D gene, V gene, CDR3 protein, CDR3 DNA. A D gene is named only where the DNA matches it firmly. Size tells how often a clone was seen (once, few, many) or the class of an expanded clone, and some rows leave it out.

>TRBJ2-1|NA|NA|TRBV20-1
CSARPTTGTPKSYNEQFF
TGCAGTGCTAGACCGACAACCGGGACCCCCAAATCCTACAATGAGCAGTTCTTC
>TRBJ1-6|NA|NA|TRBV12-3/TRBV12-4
CASSRPLAPLHF
TGTGCCAGCAGCCGCCCCCTGGCACCCCTCCACTTT
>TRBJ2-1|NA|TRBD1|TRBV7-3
CASSLTRRDRGGEQFF
TGTGCCAGCAGCTTAACGAGGCGGGACAGGGGAGGGGAGCAGTTCTTC
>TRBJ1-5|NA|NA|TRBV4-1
CASSLFEISNQPQHF
TGCGCCAGCAGCCTCTTTGAGATTAGCAATCAGCCCCAGCATTTT
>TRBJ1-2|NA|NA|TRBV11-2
CASSLVGYGVDGYTF
TGTGCCAGCAGCTTAGTGGGGTACGGGGTAGATGGCTACACCTTC
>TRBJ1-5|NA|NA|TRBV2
CASSALGLNSQPQHF
TGTGCCAGCAGTGCCCTGGGACTCAATTCGCAGCCCCAGCATTTT
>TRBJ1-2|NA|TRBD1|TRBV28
CASSHIQGLQGVYTANYGYTF
TGTGCCAGCAGTCACATACAGGGGCTACAGGGTGTATATACGGCTAACTATGGCTACACCTTC
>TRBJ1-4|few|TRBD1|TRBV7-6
CASSEQGAELFF
TGTGCCAGCAGCGAACAGGGGGCTGAACTGTTTTTT
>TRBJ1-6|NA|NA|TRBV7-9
CASSSLHLGPPLHF
TGTGCCAGCAGCTCCCTTCACCTAGGCCCACCCCTCCACTTT
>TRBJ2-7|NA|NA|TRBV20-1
CSATGRNHYEQYF
TGCAGTGCTACGGGGAGAAACCACTACGAGCAGTACTTC
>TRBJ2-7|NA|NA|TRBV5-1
CASSLGGLPSYEQYF
TGCGCCAGCAGCTTGGGCGGATTACCTTCCTACGAGCAGTACTTC
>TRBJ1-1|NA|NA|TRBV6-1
CASSEWVQNTEAFF
TGTGCCAGCAGTGAATGGGTCCAGAACACTGAAGCTTTCTTT
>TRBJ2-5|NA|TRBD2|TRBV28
CASSSVSGGQETQYF
TGTGCCAGCAGTTCCGTTAGCGGGGGACAAGAGACCCAGTACTTC
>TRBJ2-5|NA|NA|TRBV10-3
CAISESNTQETQYF
TGTGCCATCAGTGAGTCGAACACTCAGGAGACCCAGTACTTC
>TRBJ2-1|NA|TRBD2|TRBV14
CASSQTGGIQGNEQFF
TGTGCCAGCAGCCAAACCGGGGGGATCCAGGGCAATGAGCAGTTCTTC
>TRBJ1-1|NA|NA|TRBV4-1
CASSPPDSMNTEAFF
TGCGCCAGCAGCCCCCCGGACAGTATGAACACTGAAGCTTTCTTT
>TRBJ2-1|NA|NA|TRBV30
CAWSVPNNEQFF
TGTGCCTGGAGTGTACCGAACAATGAGCAGTTCTTC
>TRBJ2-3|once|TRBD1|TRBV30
CAWSGTGNTDTQYF
TGTGCCTGGAGCGGGACAGGGAATACAGATACGCAGTATTTT
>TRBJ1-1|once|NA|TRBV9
CASSPQRGYLYEAFF
TGTGCCAGCAGCCCTCAGAGGGGTTATCTATATGAAGCTTTCTTT
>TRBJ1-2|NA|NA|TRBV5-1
CASSYPREGPNYGYTF
TGCGCCAGCAGCTACCCCCGGGAGGGGCCCAATTATGGCTACACCTTC
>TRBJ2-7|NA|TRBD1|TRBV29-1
CSVETTGTSYEQYF
TGCAGCGTTGAAACGACAGGGACCTCCTACGAGCAGTACTTC
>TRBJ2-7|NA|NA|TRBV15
CATSPVSVYSGYHEQYF
TGTGCCACCAGCCCGGTGAGTGTATATAGCGGCTACCACGAGCAGTACTTC
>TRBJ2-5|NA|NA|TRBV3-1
CASSQSMEQETQYF
TGTGCCAGCAGCCAATCGATGGAACAAGAGACCCAGTACTTC
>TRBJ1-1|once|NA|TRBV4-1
CASSLGQAVSTEAFF
TGCGCCAGCAGCCTCGGTCAGGCAGTGTCCACTGAAGCTTTCTTT
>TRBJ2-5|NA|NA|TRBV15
CATSRAGSVETQYF
TGTGCCACCAGCAGAGCGGGGAGCGTAGAGACCCAGTACTTC
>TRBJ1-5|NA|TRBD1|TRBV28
CASSLTGGRQPQHF
TGTGCCAGCAGTTTGACAGGGGGGCGTCAGCCCCAGCATTTT
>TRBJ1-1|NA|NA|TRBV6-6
CASSSLGQQNTEAFF
TGTGCCAGCAGTTCTTTAGGGCAGCAAAACACTGAAGCTTTCTTT
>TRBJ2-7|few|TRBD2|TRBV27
CASSFGTISYEQYF
TGTGCCAGCAGTTTTGGGACTATCTCCTACGAGCAGTACTTC
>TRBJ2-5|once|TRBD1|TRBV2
CASSMSGTGVELTQYF
TGTGCCAGCAGTATGTCCGGGACAGGGGTTGAGCTGACCCAGTACTTC
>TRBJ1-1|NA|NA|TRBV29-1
CSFLKTATEAFF
TGCAGCTTCCTTAAGACGGCCACTGAAGCTTTCTTT
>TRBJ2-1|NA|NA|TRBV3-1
CASSSAGLGPLEQFF
TGTGCCAGCAGCTCCGCGGGGCTAGGCCCTCTTGAGCAGTTCTTC
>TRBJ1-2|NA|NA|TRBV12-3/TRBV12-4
CASSSSNWQDGYTF
TGTGCCAGCAGTTCCTCGAACTGGCAGGATGGCTACACCTTC
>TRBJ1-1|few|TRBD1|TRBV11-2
CASSYRGSATEAFF
TGTGCCAGCAGCTACAGGGGTAGTGCCACTGAAGCTTTCTTT
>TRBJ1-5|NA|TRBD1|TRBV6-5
CASRDRVGNQPQHF
TGTGCCAGCAGAGACAGGGTTGGCAATCAGCCCCAGCATTTT
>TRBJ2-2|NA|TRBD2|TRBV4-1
CASSQDPPLGGSRTGELFF
TGCGCCAGCAGCCAAGATCCCCCCTTGGGGGGGTCACGGACCGGGGAGCTGTTTTTT
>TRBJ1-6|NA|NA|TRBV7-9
CASSFSETDSYNSPLHF
TGTGCCAGCAGCTTCTCGGAAACAGACTCCTATAATTCACCCCTCCACTTT
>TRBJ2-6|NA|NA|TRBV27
CATRTLSGANVLTF
TGTGCCACACGGACACTTTCTGGGGCCAACGTCCTGACTTTC
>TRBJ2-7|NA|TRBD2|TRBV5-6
CASSLEEGTSALSPDYEQYF
TGTGCCAGCAGCTTGGAGGAAGGGACTAGCGCCCTCAGTCCCGATTACGAGCAGTACTTC
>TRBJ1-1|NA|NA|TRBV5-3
CARSADGRATEAFF
TGTGCCAGAAGCGCGGACGGCAGGGCCACTGAAGCTTTCTTT
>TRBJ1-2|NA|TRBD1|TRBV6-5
CASSFFETGELIGDYGYTF
TGTGCCAGCAGTTTTTTTGAGACAGGGGAATTGATAGGGGACTATGGCTACACCTTC
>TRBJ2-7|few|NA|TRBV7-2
CASSFSGEQYF
TGTGCCAGCAGCTTTTCGGGCGAGCAGTACTTC
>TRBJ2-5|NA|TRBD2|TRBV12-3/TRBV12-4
CASSFGGGQETQYF
TGTGCCAGCAGTTTCGGCGGGGGGCAAGAGACCCAGTACTTC